The 14 T cell receptor beta chains listed next were all sequenced from one sample in a study of T cells in Graves' hyperthyroidism and ophthalmopathy. Amplified TCR beta CDR3 regions derived from RNA transcripts. HTBI primers were employed in a first-round RT-PCR of the TCR CDR3. TCRdb ran MiXCR on the multiplex PCR reads and lists one entry per CDR3 protein. The repertoire holds 500,000 to 600,000 distinct CDR3 sequences, approximately 49% seen once, with about 43% in the top ten. Sequencing used peripheral blood or thyroid tissue (not recorded which). These TCRs come from an adult woman with Graves' disease, either hyperthyroidism or ophthalmopathy (not recorded which).

A remark on this clonotype: This may come from a read error, since a much larger clone is one base off. The V call is TRBV5-1, the J call TRBJ1-5, with no clear D. Trimming removed 1 base at V and 4 bases at J, with 15 bases between. The germline V gene has CDR1 SGHRS and CDR2 YFSETQ. The CDR3 contains 16 residues. DNA of the CDR3: TGCGCCAGCAGCTTGCCCGATCAGGAGAAAAATCAGCCCCAGCATTTT. Residues: CASSLPDQEKNQPQHF.

This rearrangement joins TRBV19 to TRBJ1-5, with D perhaps matching TRBD1 (6 bases). Germline V lookup: CDR1 LNHDA, CDR2 SQIVND (reference sequence). CDR3 length: 15 amino acids. Trimming removed 3 bases at V and 7 bases at J, with 16 bases between. The DNA for the CDR3 is TGTGCCAGTAGTATGGTACAGGGAGCGGAACAGCCCCAGCATTTT. This sequence encodes CASSMVQGAEQPQHF.

The J gene is TRBJ2-2, the V gene TRBV10-3, with a weak D call TRBD1 (5 bases). This CDR3 has 15 residues. The V end was cut by 2 bases, the J end by 0 bases, with 7 bases between. Looked up from germline, CDR1 is ENHRY and CDR2 is SYGVKD. The CDR3 reads CAISEKGANTGELFF. CDR3 nucleotide sequence: TGTGCCATCAGTGAGAAAGGGGCGAACACCGGGGAGCTGTTTTTT.

This clonotype occurred a few times. The chain joins TRBV29-1 to TRBJ2-1; no firm D call. The CDR3 loop spans 16 amino acids. Trimming stripped 5 bases from V and 0 bases from J, with 17 bases between. Per the germline V gene, CDR1 is SQVTM and CDR2 is ANQGSEA. CDR3 loop: CSVSSRYSRSYNEQFF. DNA of the CDR3: TGCAGCGTTTCCTCTCGGTACAGTCGCTCCTACAATGAGCAGTTCTTC.

The J gene is TRBJ2-5, the V gene TRBV5-1; 10 bases are shared with TRBD2. Germline loops: CDR1 SGHRS, CDR2 YFSETQ. The CDR3 loop spans 19 amino acids. V lost 0 bases to trimming and J lost 5 bases; unmatched junction nucleotides: 16. CDR3 region: CASSLVPTSGTNPGETQYF. The CDR3 DNA is TGCGCCAGCAGCTTGGTCCCTACTAGCGGGACTAATCCAGGGGAGACCCAGTACTTC. Full variable domain (remainder filled in from reference TRBV5-1 and TRBJ2-5): KAGVTQTPRYLIKTRGQQVTLSCSPISGHRSVSWYQQTPGQGLQFLFEYFSETQRNKGNFPGRFSGRQFSNSRSEMNVSTLELGDSALYLCASSLVPTSGTNPGETQYFGPGTRLLVL.

This clonotype has only a few counts. This chain joins TRBV28 and TRBJ1-5, with TRBD1 identical over 7 bases. This CDR3 spans 16 amino acids. Germline loops: CDR1 MDHEN, CDR2 SYDVKM. The V and J ends lost 10 bases and 0 bases, in that order; junction bases with no gene match: 12. The CDR3 nucleotides are TGTGCCATCCTTTCGGGGACAGTACCTAGCAATCAGCCCCAGCATTTT. It is translated as CAILSGTVPSNQPQHF.

The gene calls are TRBV7-9 and TRBJ2-2; D not resolved. V lost 5 bases to trimming and J lost 1 base, with 14 bases between them. This CDR3 comprises 16 residues. Germline V CDR1 and CDR2: SEHNR, FQNEAQ (reference sequence). The CDR3 region is CASSPPVFENTGELFF. CDR3 in DNA: TGTGCCAGCAGCCCGCCCGTCTTTGAGAACACCGGGGAGCTGTTTTTT.

This clonotype was recorded many times. V and J are TRBV19 and TRBJ2-2; 7 positions agree with TRBD1. There are 14 residues in the CDR3. J gave up 7 bases and V 7 bases, and 9 bases lay outside the gene matches. Germline V lookup: CDR1 LNHDA, CDR2 SQIVND (reference sequence). CDR3 in DNA: TGTGCCAGTAAACAGGGGCCGGGCGGCGGGGAGCTGTTTTTT. It specifies CASKQGPGGGELFF.

This rearrangement joins TRBV7-9 to TRBJ2-5, with D unclear. This CDR3 comprises 13 residues. Trimming cost V 5 bases and J 5 bases, with 12 bases left between them. The germline V gene encodes CDR1 SEHNR and CDR2 FQNEAQ (reference sequence). CDR3 nucleotides: TGTGCCAGCAGCGAACAGCCTTGGGAGACCCAGTACTTC. Amino acid sequence: CASSEQPWETQYF.

The rearrangement uses TRBV19 and TRBJ1-2, with 11 nucleotides matching TRBD1. CDR1 is LNHDA, CDR2 SQIVND, per germline (reference sequence). Losses at the gene ends were 6 bases for V and 6 bases for J; bases not matched to a gene: 12. This CDR3 region has 16 residues. The CDR3 DNA reads as TGTGCCAGTAGGGCCGGGACAGGGGGAACTTACGATGGCTACACCTTC. It codes for CASRAGTGGTYDGYTF.

The table lists this clonotype with many counts. The V gene is TRBV6-1, the J gene TRBJ2-5, with 15 positions matching TRBD2. Trimming at V came to 6 bases and at J to 2 bases, leaving 4 bases not matched to a gene. Per the germline V gene, CDR1 is MNHNS and CDR2 is SASEGT. The CDR3 covers 16 residues. The CDR3 bases are TGTGCCAGCAGCTCGGGACTAGCGGGAGGACAAGAGACCCAGTACTTC. Translation gives CASSSGLAGGQETQYF.

This clonotype was seen more than once but under ten times. The rearrangement joins TRBV7-3 to TRBJ2-2; 7 positions match TRBD1. Per the germline V gene, CDR1 is SGHTA and CDR2 is FQGTGA. This CDR3 has 16 residues. V shed 4 bases and J 1 base; nucleotides not matched to a gene: 6. The CDR3 DNA reads as TGTGCCAGCAGCTCGAACAGGGGCGAGAACACCGGGGAGCTGTTTTTT. As protein: CASSSNRGENTGELFF.

The chain combines TRBV7-9 with TRBJ2-7, with unresolved D. CDR1 and CDR2 (germline): SEHNR, FQNEAQ (reference sequence). The length of the CDR3 is 13 residues. Trimming removed 5 bases at V and 1 base at J, with 9 bases between. DNA of the CDR3: TGTGCCAGCAGCGGCCCCCAATCCTACGAGCAGTACTTC. Its protein is CASSGPQSYEQYF.

Of note for this clonotype: No conserved phenylalanine or tryptophan is present at the end of the CDR3, so a read error is the likely explanation. No DNA is shown, since the ends of the CDR3 on it are uncertain; the CDR3 is the one TCRdb lists. The CDR3 region is CASSAGPA. The chain carries TRBV5-4 and TRBJ1-4; TRBD1 was called by the table and not checked on the DNA. The germline gives CDR1 SGHNT, CDR2 YYREEE (reference sequence). The CDR3 has 8 residues if both end residues are counted.